Below, 25 T cell receptor beta chains from the same sample are listed, as sequenced in a study of cytomegalovirus exposure and HLA in healthy donors. The PCR used 60 Vbeta and 13 Jbeta primers. The table came from immunoSEQ multiplex PCR; TCRdb's copy has only in-frame clones and leaves some out. This repertoire shows over 120,000 clones, 80% found once; its top ten account for approximately 4.1%. Sequencing was performed on PBMCs. Every receptor here comes from a man aged 40-50 years in good health and CMV-seronegative.

The chain joins TRBV5-1 to TRBJ2-1; 8 positions agree with TRBD1. Per the germline V gene, CDR1 is SGHRS and CDR2 is YFSETQ. The CDR3 spans 18 residues. With 5 bases clipped from V and 0 bases from J, the junction kept 13 bases outside the gene matches. This CDR3 is CASRSGLGQGNSYNEQFF. CDR3 nucleotide sequence: TGCGCCAGCAGGTCGGGCCTTGGACAGGGTAACTCCTACAATGAGCAGTTCTTC. The full variable domain, its missing parts supplied by reference TRBV5-1 and TRBJ2-1, is KAGVTQTPRYLIKTRGQQVTLSCSPISGHRSVSWYQQTPGQGLQFLFEYFSETQRNKGNFPGRFSGRQFSNSRSEMNVSTLELGDSALYLCASRSGLGQGNSYNEQFFGPGTRLTVL.

This rearrangement joins TRBV19 to TRBJ2-3, with TRBD2 matching 12 bases. Germline CDR1 LNHDA, CDR2 SQIVND (reference sequence). V lost 5 bases and J lost 2; bases outside the gene matches: 2. This CDR3 has 15 residues. CDR3 bases: TGTGCCAGTAGTCGACTAGCGGGGGACACAGATACGCAGTATTTT. Residues: CASSRLAGDTDTQYF. The whole variable domain, remainder taken from reference TRBV19 and TRBJ2-3, is DGGITQSPKYLFRKEGQNVTLSCEQNLNHDAMYWYRQDPGQGLRLIYYSQIVNDFQKGDIAEGYSVSREKKESFPLTVTSAQKNPTAFYLCASSRLAGDTDTQYFGPGTRLTVL.

This rearrangement joins TRBV19 to TRBJ1-1, with D unresolved. The CDR3 is made up of 15 amino acids. V was shortened by 0 bases and J by 0 bases, with 8 bases between the two germline ends. The germline CDR1 and CDR2 sequences are LNHDA and SQIVND (reference sequence). The DNA of the CDR3 is TGTGCCAGTAGTATAGAGGGAGTTATGAACACTGAAGCTTTCTTT. Protein: CASSIEGVMNTEAFF.

The chain employs TRBV21-1 and TRBJ1-1; the DNA was not compared with TRBD1, the D call given in the table. TRBV21-1 is a documented pseudogene. The CDR3 length is 15 residues. This chain's CDR3 is CATGPRTGLNTEAFF. The DNA for the CDR3 is TGTGCCACCGGACCTCGGACAGGACTGAACACTGAAGCTTTCTTT.

The chain couples TRBV10-3 to TRBJ2-3, with 11 bases identical to TRBD1. The V and J ends lost 8 bases and 3 bases, in that order; junction bases with no gene match: 7. The CDR3 sequence is 15 residues long. The germline V gene encodes CDR1 ENHRY and CDR2 SYGVKD. CDR3 sequence: CAIQTGQGATDTQYF. In DNA form, the CDR3 reads TGTGCCATCCAAACCGGACAGGGGGCAACAGATACGCAGTATTTT.

This chain joins TRBV29-1 and TRBJ1-5, with TRBD1 matching over 8 bases. Germline CDR1 reads SQVTM; CDR2 reads ANQGSEA. The CDR3 loop spans 13 amino acids. Unmatched junction bases numbered 7, after V lost 7 bases and J lost 5 bases. In DNA, the CDR3 is TGCAGCGCCGGACAGGGACAGCATCAGCCCCAGCATTTT. As protein: CSAGQGQHQPQHF.

The table lists this clone with a few counts. This chain connects TRBV9 to TRBJ1-2, with a possible D match to TRBD1 (6 bases). Germline CDR1 is SGDLS and CDR2 is YYNGEE. The CDR3 covers 13 residues. V lost 0 bases and J 7 bases, leaving 10 bases between the germline ends. Here the CDR3 DNA reads TGTGCCAGCAGCGTAGAACCAGGGGTTGGCTACACCTTC. Its protein is CASSVEPGVGYTF.

This clone was detected only once. The CDR3 sequence: CASSSGTGGFGQPQHF. CDR3 bases: TGCGCCAGCAGCTCCGGGACAGGGGGCTTCGGACAGCCCCAGCATTTT. The chain joins TRBV5-1 to TRBJ1-5, with 12 bases fitting TRBD1. Germline CDR1 reads SGHRS; CDR2 reads YFSETQ. The CDR3 totals 16 residues. J lost 7 bases, V lost 3 bases, and 8 bases had no gene match.

This clone was counted between two and nine times. V usage is TRBV7-9 and J usage is TRBJ1-1; D is unresolved. CDR3 size: 14 residues. Germline lookup yields CDR1 SEHNR and CDR2 FQNEAQ (reference sequence). V gave up 6 bases and J gave up 0 bases, with 11 bases separating them. CDR3 region: CASRLSNLNTEAFF. In DNA form, the CDR3 reads TGTGCCAGCAGGCTGAGTAACTTGAACACTGAAGCTTTCTTT.

The rearrangement uses TRBV6-1 and TRBJ2-7; a weak D match, TRBD2 (5 bases). The CDR3 is 13 residues long. CDR1 and CDR2 from the germline V gene are MNHNS and SASEGT. V lost 0 bases and J 7 bases, leaving 10 bases between the germline ends. DNA of the CDR3: TGTGCCAGCAGTGAAGCGCGGAGCGGAGAGCAGTACTTC. Encoded protein: CASSEARSGEQYF.

The chain couples TRBV7-8 to TRBJ2-7; 12 bases match TRBD2. The CDR3 sequence is 14 residues long. Germline V lookup: CDR1 SGHVS, CDR2 FQNEAQ. The ends lost 3 bases at V and 5 bases at J; junction bases unmatched: 2. The CDR3 here is CASSFTSGGNEQYF. The CDR3 coding sequence is TGTGCCAGCAGCTTCACTAGCGGGGGGAACGAGCAGTACTTC.

There are a few counts of this clone. This sequence joins TRBV10-2 and TRBJ2-7; TRBD1 matches 10 bases. The CDR3 covers 17 residues. Germline values: CDR1 WSHSY, CDR2 SAAADI. V lost 1 base, J lost 7 bases, and 13 bases stayed unmatched. The CDR3 reads CASSEYAGTGVRGEQYF. The CDR3 DNA reads as TGCGCCAGCAGTGAGTACGCGGGGACAGGGGTCAGAGGGGAGCAGTACTTC.

The chain recombines TRBV7-3 with TRBJ1-6; 11 bases are a match to TRBD1. The CDR3 consists of 14 residues. From germline, CDR1 is SGHTA and CDR2 FQGTGA. Unmatched junction bases numbered 4, after V lost 5 bases and J lost 10 bases. CDR3 bases: TGTGCCAGCAGCCCCGGGACAGGGGGATCACCCCTCCACTTT. Residues: CASSPGTGGSPLHF.

The chain links TRBV19 to TRBJ1-1; D is unresolved. V lost 3 bases, J lost 5 bases, and 16 bases lay in between. CDR1 and CDR2 from the germline V gene are LNHDA and SQIVND (reference sequence). The CDR3 is 15 amino acids. The chain's CDR3 is CASSILLAMGTEAFF. DNA for the CDR3: TGTGCCAGTAGTATTTTACTAGCCATGGGGACTGAAGCTTTCTTT.

The chain recombines TRBV7-9 with TRBJ1-4; 7 bases match TRBD1. Germline CDR1 and CDR2: SEHNR and FQNEAQ (reference sequence). CDR3 length equals 16 residues. Trimming took 6 bases from V and 5 from J; bases not matched to a gene: 12. The CDR3 coding sequence is TGTGCCAGCAGTCTCAACCTACAGGGGTCGAATGAAAAACTGTTTTTT. Translated, it gives CASSLNLQGSNEKLFF.

The chain uses TRBV7-2 and TRBJ1-2; D is unclear. The V gene lost 10 bases and the J gene lost 3 bases, with 18 bases spanning the gap. CDR1 is SGHTA, CDR2 FQGNSA, per germline. This CDR3 is 14 amino acids long. The CDR3, as DNA: TGTGCCACGAGAGTGGACTCGGCGGACTATGGCTACACCTTC. This sequence encodes CATRVDSADYGYTF.

The chain uses TRBV15 and TRBJ1-4, with D maybe TRBD1 (6 bases). V was pared by 4 bases and J by 0 bases, with 9 bases between. From germline, CDR1 is LNHNV and CDR2 YYDKDF (reference sequence). This CDR3 spans 15 amino acids. CDR3 in amino acids: CATSKRTATNEKLFF. CDR3 in DNA: TGTGCCACCAGCAAAAGGACAGCAACTAATGAAAAACTGTTTTTT.

The chain carries TRBV6-5 and TRBJ1-1; D is perhaps TRBD1 (5 bases). In germline, CDR1 is MNHEY, CDR2 SVGAGI. With 5 bases removed from V and 5 bases from J, the gap between germline ends came to 15 bases. The CDR3 loop spans 14 amino acids. CDR3 sequence (DNA): TGTGCCAGCAGTAAAAACCGACAGTGGACTGAAGCTTTCTTT. This translates into CASSKNRQWTEAFF.

The chain combines TRBV7-9 with TRBJ1-1; 8 bases match TRBD1. Germline V lookup: CDR1 SEHNR, CDR2 FQNEAQ (reference sequence). With 6 bases clipped from V and 1 base from J, the junction kept 13 bases outside the gene matches. This CDR3 is built from 17 residues. This CDR3 reads CASSTTGARDRNTEAFF. Written as DNA, the CDR3 is TGTGCCAGCAGTACGACAGGGGCCCGGGATAGGAACACTGAAGCTTTCTTT.

The chain has TRBV28 and TRBJ1-2; the match to TRBD1 covers 10 bases. The CDR3 length is 16 residues. Germline V lookup: CDR1 MDHEN, CDR2 SYDVKM. The V and J ends lost 3 bases and 5 bases, in that order; junction bases with no gene match: 9. CDR3 residues: CASSFPGQGLLYGYTF. CDR3 DNA: TGTGCCAGCAGTTTCCCGGGACAGGGGTTATTGTATGGCTACACCTTC.

The rearrangement uses TRBV14 and TRBJ2-2; D may be TRBD2 (5 bases). The V and J ends lost 6 bases and 3 bases respectively, with 8 bases between them. The CDR3 has 13 residues. Per germline, CDR1 SGHDN and CDR2 FVKESK. CDR3 amino acids: CASREVDTGELFF. CDR3 DNA sequence: TGTGCCAGCAGGGAGGTAGACACCGGGGAGCTGTTTTTT.

This chain connects TRBV4-3 to TRBJ1-2; D remains unclear. Germline V gene lookup returns CDR1 LGHNA and CDR2 YSLEER. The CDR3 consists of 17 residues. The V and J ends lost 0 bases and 0 bases respectively, with 14 bases between them. The CDR3 nucleotides are TGCGCCAGCAGCCAAGATACCCTTGGAAGCGCTAACTATGGCTACACCTTC. Translation: CASSQDTLGSANYGYTF.

The rearrangement links TRBV9 to TRBJ1-4; D perhaps matches TRBD1 (6 bases). CDR1 is SGDLS and CDR2 is YYNGEE in the germline V gene. The CDR3 has 15 amino acids. The V and J ends lost 0 bases and 7 bases respectively, with 13 bases between them. For the CDR3, the DNA is TGTGCCAGCAGCGTAGTGGCAGGGGCTTTTGAAAAACTGTTTTTT. Encoded protein: CASSVVAGAFEKLFF.

The chain couples TRBV6-1 to TRBJ2-2; TRBD1 agrees at 7 bases. The CDR3 runs to 14 residues. Germline trimming cut 11 bases from V and 1 base from J; bases unmatched to any gene: 7. The V gene's germline CDR1 is MNHNS and CDR2 SASEGT. The CDR3 bases are TGTGCCGGAAAGGGGACAGTGAACACCGGGGAGCTGTTTTTT. This gives the protein CAGKGTVNTGELFF.

The gene calls are TRBV5-1 and TRBJ1-5; D may be TRBD1 (5 bases). The ends were cut back, 2 bases at V and 5 bases at J, with 11 bases in the middle. This CDR3 spans 14 amino acids. Germline assignment: CDR1 SGHRS and CDR2 YFSETQ. CDR3 residues: CASSFDSPHQPQHF. CDR3 in DNA: TGCGCCAGCAGCTTCGACAGCCCTCATCAGCCCCAGCATTTT.